The TCR beta chain under discussion was sequenced for a study of blood T cell repertoires in COVID-19. Study information: The origin of the acute and convalescent COVID-19 samples was the United States, Italy and Spain. In each case, the material was cDNA or gDNA derived from T cells, B-cell-depleted T cells, or PBMCs.

Profiling relied on immunoSEQ multiplex PCR, and the TCRdb table lists in-frame clones only, not all of them. This table has roughly 180,000 clones, about 90% appearing once. CDR3 size: 15 residues. V dropped 5 bases and J dropped 5; count of bases not matched to a gene: 13. Germline assignment: CDR1 SQVTM and CDR2 ANQGSEA. The V and J genes are TRBV29-1 and TRBJ2-5, with TRBD1 matching over 8 bases. Specimen: peripheral blood. This sequence originates from a man between 65 and 85 years old with active or convalescent COVID-19. CDR3 region: CSVPPRTGFGETQYF. In DNA form, the CDR3 reads TGCAGCGTTCCTCCCAGGACAGGGTTTGGCGAGACCCAGTACTTC.